Listed here is a single TCR beta chain. From CD4+ cells came CD45RA+ naive and CD45RA-negative memory subsets. Some clones are missing from TCRdb's copy, which holds only in-frame ones; the method was immunoSEQ multiplex PCR. The sample shows some 2.1 million clones, 95% of them seen only once. The data were obtained in a study of shared clonotypes between healthy human individuals. The germline V gene has CDR1 SGHTA and CDR2 FQGNSA. V was shortened by 5 bases and J by 0 bases, with 7 bases between the two germline ends. The CDR3 loop spans 14 amino acids. The receptor comes from a man in his late teens or twenties in good health. Source material: naive CD4+ T cells sorted from blood. Noted subset: CD45RA+ positively selected. The gene calls are TRBV7-2 and TRBJ2-2; D remains unclear. CDR3 DNA: TGTGCCAGCAGCCTTACTTCGAACACCGGGGAGCTGTTTTTT. Protein product: CASSLTSNTGELFF.